The next 15 T cell receptor beta chains were all read from a single sample in a study of blood T cell repertoires in COVID-19. Generated by immunoSEQ multiplex PCR, the TCRdb table keeps only in-frame clones and is missing some. The table has some 300,000 clones, less than 90% seen once. Sequencing input: peripheral blood. Every receptor here comes from a woman aged 65 to 85 with COVID-19, enrolled during active disease.

The rearrangement joins TRBV10-3 to TRBJ2-3, with TRBD2 matching over 12 bases. Looked up from germline, CDR1 is ENHRY and CDR2 is SYGVKD. The CDR3 runs to 14 residues. Trimming at V came to 10 bases and at J to 6 bases, leaving 8 bases not matched to a gene. The CDR3 spells CATSTSGGGDTQYF. CDR3 nucleotides: TGTGCCACCTCGACTAGCGGGGGCGGGGATACGCAGTATTTT.

V and J are TRBV27 and TRBJ1-5, with 8 bases that match TRBD1. The V segment lost 6 bases and the J segment 6 bases; nucleotides outside the gene matches: 7. CDR1 and CDR2 from the germline V gene are MNHEY and SMNVEV (reference sequence). The CDR3 covers 14 residues. In DNA, the CDR3 is TGTGCCAGCAGAATCCGACAGGGGTCTCAGCCCCAGCATTTT. Its protein product is CASRIRQGSQPQHF.

The gene calls are TRBV7-2 and TRBJ1-6; D not resolved. The CDR3 is 15 amino acids. V lost 1 base to trimming and J lost 7 bases, with 11 bases between them. CDR1 and CDR2 from the germline V gene are SGHTA and FQGNSA. CDR3 amino acids: CASSLGVRRNSPLHF. The CDR3 nucleotides are TGTGCCAGCAGCTTAGGGGTGAGGCGGAATTCACCCCTCCACTTT. The whole variable domain, remainder taken from reference TRBV7-2 and TRBJ1-6, is GAGVSQSPSNKVTEKGKDVELRCDPISGHTALYWYRQSLGQGLEFLIYFQGNSAPDKSGLPSDRFSAERTGGSVSTLTIQRTQQEDSAVYLCASSLGVRRNSPLHFGNGTRLTVT.

This chain links TRBV6-5 with TRBJ2-7; 11 bases are a match to TRBD2. Germline V gene sequence: CDR1 MNHEY, CDR2 SVGAGI. This CDR3 has 15 residues. Unmatched junction bases numbered 4, after V lost 4 bases and J lost 2 bases. The CDR3 loop reads CASSFPSGGTYEQYF. The CDR3 DNA is TGTGCCAGCAGTTTCCCTAGCGGGGGGACCTACGAGCAGTACTTC.

This chain uses TRBV20-1 with TRBJ1-1; D call uncertain. This CDR3 has 12 amino acids. V gave up 7 bases and J gave up 0 bases, with 9 bases separating them. Germline-derived CDR1 and CDR2 are DFQATT and SNEGSKA (reference sequence). The CDR3, as DNA: TGCAGTGTTACTGACATGAACACTGAAGCTTTCTTT. Its translation: CSVTDMNTEAFF.

The rearrangement joins TRBV5-1 to TRBJ1-1; the D is unclear. The germline V gene encodes CDR1 SGHRS and CDR2 YFSETQ. The CDR3 length is 13 residues. Between the trimmed V and J ends, which lost 4 bases and 1 base, there was a span of 8 bases. As DNA, the CDR3 is TGCGCCAGCAGCCCGGACTGGAACACTGAAGCTTTCTTT. This translates into CASSPDWNTEAFF.

This sequence joins TRBV6-5 and TRBJ2-7; possibly TRBD1 for D (7 bases). CDR1 MNHEY and CDR2 SVGAGI come from the germline V gene. CDR3 length equals 13 residues. Deletions cut 6 bases from V and 7 bases from J, with 16 bases between. As DNA, the CDR3 is TGTGCCAGCAGAGACCGCCAGGGGGGTGAGCAGTACTTC. Translation gives CASRDRQGGEQYF.

The sample holds many counts of this clone. CDR3: CASSLSGQGNQPQHF. CDR3 sequence (DNA): TGTGCCAGCAGCCTCTCGGGGCAGGGGAATCAGCCCCAGCATTTT. The chain recombines TRBV6-5 with TRBJ1-5; tentatively, D is TRBD1 (6 bases). Trimming cost V 6 bases and J 4 bases, with 16 bases left between them. The CDR3 is made up of 15 amino acids. Germline-derived CDR1 and CDR2 are MNHEY and SVGAGI.

The chain couples TRBV6-4 to TRBJ1-1, with no clear D. Germline values: CDR1 MRHNA, CDR2 SNTAGT. The CDR3 is 19 residues long. Deletions cut 6 bases from V and 0 bases from J, with 26 bases between. CDR3 region: CASSGPPGAEGDMNTEAFF. The CDR3 nucleotides are TGTGCCAGCAGCGGACCCCCGGGCGCTGAGGGTGATATGAACACTGAAGCTTTCTTT.

The chain links TRBV27 to TRBJ1-6; tentative D call: TRBD1 (5 bases). Trimming shortened V by 4 bases and J by 2 bases, and 18 bases separated the two germline ends. Germline CDR1 and CDR2: MNHEY and SMNVEV (reference sequence). CDR3 length: 18 amino acids. CDR3 sequence: CASSSITASGPYNSPLHF. Here the CDR3 DNA reads TGTGCCAGCAGTTCCATTACGGCCTCAGGGCCCTATAATTCACCCCTCCACTTT.

The table lists this clone with many counts. The rearrangement joins TRBV6-2 or TRBV6-3 to TRBJ1-5; TRBD1 is a possible D gene (5 bases). The CDR3 runs 17 residues. In germline, CDR1 is MNHEY, CDR2 SVGEGT. The V and J ends lost 1 base and 4 bases respectively, with 17 bases between them. The CDR3: CASSYYLQRGRNQPQHF. The CDR3, as DNA: TGTGCCAGCAGTTACTACTTACAAAGGGGTCGAAATCAGCCCCAGCATTTT.

CDR3 loop: CASSKGTNTEAFF. CDR3 bases: TGTGCCAGCAGCAAAGGCACTAACACTGAAGCTTTCTTT. The J gene is TRBJ1-1, the V gene TRBV21-1. TRBV21-1 is described as a pseudogene. The CDR3 is 13 amino acids.

The chain joins TRBV27 to TRBJ1-2; no clear D. Per germline, CDR1 MNHEY and CDR2 SMNVEV (reference sequence). This CDR3 has 15 amino acids. The ends were cut back, 2 bases at V and 4 bases at J, with 14 bases in the middle. The CDR3: CASSLEWGGGYGYTF. Written as DNA, the CDR3 is TGTGCCAGCAGTTTAGAGTGGGGAGGTGGCTATGGCTACACCTTC.

This clone was seen a handful of times. This rearrangement joins TRBV5-1 to TRBJ1-1; D is possibly TRBD1 (5 bases). Trimming took off 3 bases at V and 0 bases at J, with 12 bases between the two ends. Germline V CDR1 and CDR2: SGHRS, YFSETQ. CDR3 length: 15 residues. The CDR3 DNA reads TGCGCCAGCAGCTCGCCGGCAGGGTTGAACACTGAAGCTTTCTTT. As protein: CASSSPAGLNTEAFF.

This sequence joins TRBV9 and TRBJ2-2, with 11 bases that match TRBD2. The CDR3 runs to 16 residues. The V and J ends lost 4 bases and 6 bases, in that order; junction bases with no gene match: 8. Germline CDR1 is SGDLS and CDR2 is YYNGEE. The CDR3 sequence: CASSPRVSGGAGELFF. The DNA for the CDR3 is TGTGCCAGCAGCCCGAGGGTTAGCGGGGGGGCCGGGGAGCTGTTTTTT. The full variable domain, rest sourced from reference TRBV9 and TRBJ2-2, is DSGVTQTPKHLITATGQRVTLRCSPRSGDLSVYWYQQSLDQGLQFLIQYYNGEERAKGNILERFSAQQFPDLHSELNLSSLELGDSALYFCASSPRVSGGAGELFFGEGSRLTVL.